This T cell receptor beta chain appears in the sequencing data of a study of CD8 T cells in Susac syndrome. Trimming took off 2 bases at V and 3 bases at J, with 4 bases between the two ends. Germline V gene data show CDR1 as SGHTA and CDR2 as FQGTGA. The CDR3 is 13 residues long. Reverse transcription of about 0.5 to 1 ug RNA was carried out with random hexamers. An immunoSEQ multiplex PCR amplified TCR beta CDR3 over 54 Vbeta and 13 Jbeta. TCRdb re-called the immunoSEQ multiplex PCR reads with MiXCR, one entry per CDR3 protein. The sample contains over 150,000 distinct CDR3 sequences, nearly 95% of which appear only once.

The chain recombines TRBV7-3 with TRBJ2-2; no reliable D call. The clonotype originates from a human donor with multiple sclerosis. Sequencing input: CD4+ T cells from PBMCs. The CDR3 is CASSLVDTGELFF. The CDR3 coding sequence is TGTGCCAGCAGCTTAGTTGACACCGGGGAGCTGTTTTTT.